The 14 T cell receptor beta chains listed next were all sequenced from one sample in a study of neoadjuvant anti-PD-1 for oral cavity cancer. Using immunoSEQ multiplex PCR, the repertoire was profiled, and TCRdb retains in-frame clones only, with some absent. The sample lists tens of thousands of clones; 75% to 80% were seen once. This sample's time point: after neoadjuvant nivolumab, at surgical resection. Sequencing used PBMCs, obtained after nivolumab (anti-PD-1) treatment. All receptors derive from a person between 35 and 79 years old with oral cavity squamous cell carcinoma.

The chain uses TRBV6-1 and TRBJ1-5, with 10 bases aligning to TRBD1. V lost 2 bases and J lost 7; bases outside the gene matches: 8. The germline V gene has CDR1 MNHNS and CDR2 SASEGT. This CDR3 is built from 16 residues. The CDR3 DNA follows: TGTGCCAGCAGTGAATTTATAGGGACAGGGGACCAGCCCCAGCATTTT. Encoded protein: CASSEFIGTGDQPQHF.

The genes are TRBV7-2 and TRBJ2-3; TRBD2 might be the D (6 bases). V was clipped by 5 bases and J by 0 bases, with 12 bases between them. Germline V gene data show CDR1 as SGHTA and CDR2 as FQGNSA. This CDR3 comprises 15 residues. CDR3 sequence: CASSIGTSSTDTQYF. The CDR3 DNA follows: TGTGCCAGCAGCATCGGGACTTCTAGCACAGATACGCAGTATTTT.

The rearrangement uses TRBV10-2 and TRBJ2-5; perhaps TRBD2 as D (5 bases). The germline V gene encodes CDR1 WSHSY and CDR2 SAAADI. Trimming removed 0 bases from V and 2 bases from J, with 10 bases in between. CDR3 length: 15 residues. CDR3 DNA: TGCGCCAGCAGTGAGTCCGGGGTTTCTCAAGAGACCCAGTACTTC. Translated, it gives CASSESGVSQETQYF.

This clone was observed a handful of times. In DNA, the CDR3 is TGTGCCATCAGTGAGGCCGGGACAGGAGGCTTCAGCTACACCTTC. Amino acids: CAISEAGTGGFSYTF. The chain employs TRBV10-3 and TRBJ1-2; TRBD1 aligns across 8 bases. Germline V gene sequence: CDR1 ENHRY, CDR2 SYGVKD. The junction had 11 bases not matched to a gene; V was cut back by 2 bases and J by 9 bases. This CDR3 comprises 15 residues.

The CDR3 region has the DNA TGTGCCAGCAGCTTGGGCAGGGCCGAGCAGTACTTC. It is translated as CASSLGRAEQYF. V usage is TRBV5-6 and J usage is TRBJ2-7; maybe TRBD1 (5 bases). V dropped 0 bases and J dropped 6 bases, with 7 bases sitting between them. CDR3 length: 12 residues. The germline V gene has CDR1 SGHDT and CDR2 YYEEEE. The variable domain in full, completed from reference TRBV5-6 and TRBJ2-7, reads DAGVTQSPTHLIKTRGQQVTLRCSPKSGHDTVSWYQQALGQGPQFIFQYYEEEERQRGNFPDRFSGHQFPNYSSELNVNALLLGDSALYLCASSLGRAEQYFGPGTRLTVT.

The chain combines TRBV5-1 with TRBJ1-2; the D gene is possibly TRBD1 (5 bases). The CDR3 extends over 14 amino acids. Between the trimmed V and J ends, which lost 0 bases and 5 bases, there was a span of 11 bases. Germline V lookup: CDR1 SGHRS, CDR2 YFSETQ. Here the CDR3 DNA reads TGCGCCAGCAGCTTGGAACAGGCCCCGTATGGCTACACCTTC. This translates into CASSLEQAPYGYTF.

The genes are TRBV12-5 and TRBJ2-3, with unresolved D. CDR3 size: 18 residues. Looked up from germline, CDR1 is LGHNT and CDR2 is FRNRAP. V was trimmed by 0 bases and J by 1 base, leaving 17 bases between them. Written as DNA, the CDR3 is TGTGCTAGTGGTTTGGTACCGGTCGTGGATGTGGGCACAGATACGCAGTATTTT. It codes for CASGLVPVVDVGTDTQYF.

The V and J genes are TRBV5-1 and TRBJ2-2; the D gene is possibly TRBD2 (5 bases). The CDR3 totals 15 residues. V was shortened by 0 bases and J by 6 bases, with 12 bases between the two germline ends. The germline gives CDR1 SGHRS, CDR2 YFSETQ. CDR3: CASSLAPRDPGELFF. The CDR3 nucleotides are TGCGCCAGCAGCTTGGCCCCTCGGGATCCCGGGGAGCTGTTTTTT.

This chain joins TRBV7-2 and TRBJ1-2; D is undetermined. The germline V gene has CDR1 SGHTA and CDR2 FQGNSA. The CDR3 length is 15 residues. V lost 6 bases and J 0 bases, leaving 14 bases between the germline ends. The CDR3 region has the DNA TGTGCCAGCAGTGCCTCATATGGGGCTAACTATGGCTACACCTTC. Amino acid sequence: CASSASYGANYGYTF.

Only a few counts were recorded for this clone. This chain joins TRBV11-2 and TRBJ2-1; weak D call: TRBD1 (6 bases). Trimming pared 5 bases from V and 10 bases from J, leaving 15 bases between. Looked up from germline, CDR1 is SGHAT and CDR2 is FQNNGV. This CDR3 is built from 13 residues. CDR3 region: CASSRTASGEQFF. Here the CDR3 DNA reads TGTGCCAGCAGCCGGACAGCTTCGGGGGAGCAGTTCTTC.

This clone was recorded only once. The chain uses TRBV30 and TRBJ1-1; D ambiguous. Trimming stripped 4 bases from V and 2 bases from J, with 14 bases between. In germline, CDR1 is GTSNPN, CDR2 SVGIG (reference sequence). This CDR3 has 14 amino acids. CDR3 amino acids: CAWKVMAVNTEAFF. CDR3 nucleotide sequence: TGTGCCTGGAAAGTTATGGCAGTAAACACTGAAGCTTTCTTT. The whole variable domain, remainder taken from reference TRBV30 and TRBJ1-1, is SQTIHQWPATLVQPVGSPLSLECTVEGTSNPNLYWYRQAAGRGLQLLFYSVGIGQISSEVPQNLSASRPQDRQFILSSKKLLLSDSGFYLCAWKVMAVNTEAFFGQGTRLTVV.

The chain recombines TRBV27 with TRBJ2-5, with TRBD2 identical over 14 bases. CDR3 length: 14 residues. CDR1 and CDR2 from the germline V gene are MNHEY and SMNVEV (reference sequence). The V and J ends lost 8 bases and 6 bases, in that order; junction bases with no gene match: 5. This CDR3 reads CASWTSGRRQTQYF. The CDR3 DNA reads TGTGCCAGCTGGACTAGCGGGAGGAGGCAGACCCAGTACTTC.

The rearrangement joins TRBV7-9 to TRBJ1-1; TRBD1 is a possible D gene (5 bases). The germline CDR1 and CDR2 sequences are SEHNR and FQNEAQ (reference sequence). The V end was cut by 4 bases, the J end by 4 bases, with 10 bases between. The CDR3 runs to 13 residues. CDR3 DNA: TGTGCCAGCAGCTCCCCAGGGCCCACTGAAGCTTTCTTT. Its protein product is CASSSPGPTEAFF. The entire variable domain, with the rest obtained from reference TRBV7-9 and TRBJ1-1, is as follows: DTGVSQNPRHKITKRGQNVTFRCDPISEHNRLYWYRQTLGQGPEFLTYFQNEAQLEKSRLLSDRFSAERPKGSFSTLEIQRTEQGDSAMYLCASSSPGPTEAFFGQGTRLTVV.

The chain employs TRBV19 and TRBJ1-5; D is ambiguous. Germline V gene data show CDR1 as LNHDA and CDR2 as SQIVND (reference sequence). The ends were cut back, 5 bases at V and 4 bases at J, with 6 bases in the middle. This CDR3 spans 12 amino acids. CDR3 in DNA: TGTGCCAGTAGTCCCCCGAATCAGCCCCAGCATTTT. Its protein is CASSPPNQPQHF.